The clone carrying this T cell receptor beta chain was seen more than once but under ten times. The data are from a study of blood T cell repertoires in COVID-19. Study in general: Sites in the United States, Italy and Spain provided acute and convalescent COVID-19 samples. From T cells, B-cell-depleted T cells, or PBMCs came the material, which was cDNA or gDNA.

Original processing methods: Amplifying reference gene primers gave estimates of nucleated cell counts. The data were produced by immunoSEQ multiplex PCR, yet TCRdb's version contains in-frame clones alone and is incomplete. The V and J calls and clone size come from that table; D and trimming were worked out from the DNA. The data show about 200,000 clones, around 80% seen once. V trimming: 3 bases; J trimming: 5 bases; junction bases outside the gene matches: 13. Germline assignment: CDR1 SEHNR and CDR2 FQNEAQ (reference sequence). CDR3 length equals 17 residues. The receptor's source is a woman in her 70s with acute or convalescent COVID-19. The gene calls are TRBV7-9 and TRBJ2-3, with 8 bases identical to TRBD2. The sequencing input was peripheral blood. CDR3 sequence (DNA): TGTGCCAGCAGCTTCTCCTTAACGGCGGGGGGAGGAGATACGCAGTATTTT. This encodes CASSFSLTAGGGDTQYF.